Included here is one T cell receptor (beta chain) sequence, with context. This clone was counted a few times. What antigen it recognizes has not been identified. Base qualities are not provided; no much larger clone lies one nucleotide away. These data come from a study of blood T cell repertoires in COVID-19 (dated by TCRdb to the early 2020s). For context, the study as a whole: Collaborator samples came from the United States, Italy and Spain and covered acute and convalescent phases of COVID-19. HLA class I and class II types, where available, came from metadata supplied by the sample provider rather than from assay-based typing. The prospective study material was composed of cDNA or gDNA derived from T cells, B-cell-depleted T cells, or PBMCs. Subjects who had been exposed to COVID-19, were actively infected with it, or had recovered from it provided the deeply sampled blood TCRbeta repertoires that made up the dataset. The sample metadata nearly always contained a de-identified subject ID, COVID-19 status, age in years and sex. Samples came from the ongoing ImmuneRACE study (first 160 participants) plus 1,254 subjects from 6 global collaborators. The repertoires were released in a freely available public database intended as a resource for research on the immune response to SARS-CoV-2.

Samples from volunteer blood donors who had recovered from COVID-19 were contributed by a second Seattle source. The collaborating institutions used their own protocols to collect whole blood in K2EDTA tubes. For TCRbeta analysis, collaborators shipped samples as frozen whole blood, isolated PBMCs, or DNA extracted from either of those sample types. Counted from cysteine to phenylalanine, this CDR3 has 13 amino acids. The kept DNA is CDR3 alone, 39 bases in frame from the first base. V gives up 4 bases and J gives up 4 bases, and the segment between their germline ends measures 9 bases. From a lookup of the germline V gene, CDR1 and CDR2 are SGHRS and YFSETQ. The immunoSEQ Assay, a bias-controlled multiplex PCR, was used to amplify TCRbeta CDR3 regions from genomic DNA. The paper's processing steps were these. Within the assay, amplification of reference gene primers was used to estimate how many nucleated cells each sample contained. Sequence reads were collapsed and filtered to measure the absolute abundance of every unique TCRbeta CDR3 rearrangement. For each sample, productive Simpson clonality was calculated as the square root of Simpson's diversity index across productive rearrangements. Held by TCRdb, this immuneACCESS table contains in-frame sequences only and omits some clones. Under half of the omission traces to an unresolved V gene where checked; the cause of the rest is unknown. The DNA gave D and trimming, while V, J and clone size come from that table. The sample includes 160,000 or so clones, with around four fifths observed a single time. The ten largest account for over 10% of the sample.

What the work shows at the level of the full study, not this receptor alone: Clinical and demographic metadata were provided uncurated, with the amount varying by source and participant.

This TCR derives from a man in his 70s who had recovered from COVID-19. Material for sequencing was peripheral blood. The rearrangement combines TRBV5-1 with TRBJ2-1, and perhaps TRBD1 as D gene, on 5 matching bases. The CDR3 protein sequence reads: CASSVRQYNEQFF. The nucleotide sequence reads TGCGCCAGCAGCGTAAGACAGTACAATGAGCAGTTCTTC.